This T cell receptor (beta chain) was identified in a study of radiation and T cells in renal cell carcinoma. Clones were sequenced by immunoSEQ multiplex PCR, and TCRdb holds only the in-frame ones, with some missing. The profile shows roughly 150,000 clones, 88% of them singletons. Time point denoted: baseline pretreatment blood. The treatment denotes: 15 Gy SBRT to primary tumor, nephrectomy 4 weeks later. Study-wide results and caveats: Top tumor clonotypes rose in blood 2 weeks post-radiation, then contracted.

Remarks on this clone: Its antigen is as yet unknown.

The sample was blood, taken from a patient whose treatment included radiotherapy and nephrectomy. The clonotype originates from a woman aged 65 to 85 with renal cell carcinoma.

CDR3 nucleotides: TGTGCCAGCAGCTTCTCACGGGGGAGCACAGATACGCAGTATTTT. This translates into CASSFSRGSTDTQYF. The chain carries TRBV11-3 and TRBJ2-3; perhaps TRBD2 as D (6 bases). In germline, CDR1 is SGHNT, CDR2 YENEEA. The CDR3 is 15 amino acids. V lost 3 bases, J lost 0 bases, and 10 bases lay in between.